Below are 31 T cell receptor beta chains sequenced from a single sample in a study of blood T cells in healthy people across ages. Using a J-beta primer mix together with a sample-barcoded 5' primer, a second PCR was run for about 7 to 12 cycles. Via MiXCR, TCRdb re-called the 5' RACE reads, giving one row per CDR3 protein. The sample comprises under 2 million distinct CDR3 sequences, roughly 32% of which are singletons, and about 10% rests with the top ten. The material sequenced was blood. These receptors all stem from a woman aged 25 to 39 in good health.

V and J are TRBV4-2 and TRBJ1-1, with TRBD1 matching 12 bases. The germline CDR1 and CDR2 sequences are LGHNA and YNFKEQ. The CDR3 sequence is 16 residues long. J lost 1 base, V lost 3 bases, and 3 bases had no gene match. The CDR3 nucleotides are TGTGCCAGCAGCCATGGGACAGGGGGCCGGAACACTGAAGCTTTCTTT. It translates to CASSHGTGGRNTEAFF.

The count of this clonotype is one. The genes are TRBV29-1 and TRBJ1-3; 9 bases line up with TRBD1. This CDR3 has 16 residues. Germline V CDR1 and CDR2: SQVTM, ANQGSEA. Trimming cost V 5 bases and J 4 bases; bases outside gene matches: 12. CDR3 DNA sequence: TGCAGCGTTACGTCCGGACAGGGGAAAACCGGAAACACCATATATTTT. It translates to CSVTSGQGKTGNTIYF.

This clonotype came up a few times. The J gene is TRBJ1-2, the V gene TRBV5-1, with D uncertain. Trimming took 4 bases from V and 3 from J, leaving 16 bases between them. Germline CDR1 and CDR2: SGHRS and YFSETQ. The CDR3 is 15 amino acids. CDR3 loop: CASSRGKGLDYGYTF. CDR3 nucleotide sequence: TGCGCCAGCAGCCGCGGAAAAGGGCTGGACTATGGCTACACCTTC.

Remarks on this clonotype: Since a much larger clone is just one base distant, this may be a read error. The rearrangement joins TRBV4-2 to TRBJ2-5; tentatively, D is TRBD2 (6 bases). The CDR3 spans 15 residues. Trimming left V 0 bases short and J 9 bases short, with 17 bases between. Germline CDR1 is LGHNA and CDR2 is YNFKEQ. This CDR3 reads CASSQELGGSGAQYF. The CDR3 bases are TGTGCCAGCAGCCAAGAATTAGGAGGGTCTGGGGCCCAGTACTTC.

The chain employs TRBV6-5 and TRBJ2-3, with TRBD2 matching over 12 bases. The CDR3 runs to 19 residues. V trimming: 0 bases; J trimming: 0 bases; junction bases outside the gene matches: 7. CDR1 and CDR2 (germline): MNHEY, SVGAGI. CDR3 protein: CASSYSKSSGGVSTDTQYF. CDR3 nucleotide sequence: TGTGCCAGCAGTTACTCGAAATCTAGCGGGGGGGTGAGCACAGATACGCAGTATTTT.

This clonotype has only a few counts. This chain connects TRBV4-1 to TRBJ1-1, with TRBD1 as a possible D gene (6 bases). The CDR3 covers 19 residues. Trimming removed 0 bases at V and 3 bases at J, with 23 bases between. The germline gives CDR1 MGHRA, CDR2 YSYEKL. CDR3 sequence: CASSQDSGAGRVVYTEAFF. DNA of the CDR3: TGCGCCAGCAGCCAAGATTCGGGGGCAGGCCGCGTTGTGTACACTGAAGCTTTCTTT.

Concerning this clonotype itself: One end of the junction fails to match germline, which may point to a read error. This chain uses TRBV9 with TRBJ2-5; possible D gene TRBD2, 5 bases. The CDR3 runs to 12 residues. Germline V CDR1 and CDR2: SGDLS, YYNGEE. The chain's CDR3 is CTSSQGRETQYF. In nucleotides, the CDR3 is TGTACCAGCAGCCAAGGGAGAGAGACCCAGTACTTC.

V gene TRBV7-6 combines with J gene TRBJ1-1; TRBD1 is a possible D gene (5 bases). The ends were cut back, 5 bases at V and 4 bases at J, with 20 bases in the middle. The V gene's germline CDR1 is SGHVS and CDR2 FNYEAQ. The CDR3 is 16 residues long. This CDR3 is CASSPLPIQGSTEAFF. In DNA form, the CDR3 reads TGTGCCAGCAGCCCCCTCCCGATCCAGGGTAGCACTGAAGCTTTCTTT.

The chain employs TRBV11-2 and TRBJ2-3, with TRBD2 matching 9 bases. Germline-derived CDR1 and CDR2 are SGHAT and FQNNGV. The ends lost 8 bases at V and 4 bases at J; junction bases unmatched: 16. The CDR3 is 17 amino acids. CDR3 residues: CASVRSGRGGISDTQYF. CDR3 sequence (DNA): TGTGCCAGCGTCCGATCGGGGCGGGGGGGCATATCAGATACGCAGTATTTT.

Notes on this clonotype: A junction end diverges from the germline sequence, so it may reflect a read error. The gene calls are TRBV5-1 and TRBJ2-3; 11 bases match TRBD2. There are 16 residues in the CDR3. Germline loops: CDR1 SGHRS, CDR2 YFSETQ. The CDR3 nucleotides read TGCGCCAGCAGCTTGTTACTAGCGGGGGCCACAGATGCGCAGTATTTT. This encodes CASSLLLAGATDAQYF.

Only a few counts were recorded for this clonotype. This rearrangement joins TRBV5-1 to TRBJ1-1; perhaps TRBD1 as D (6 bases). Germline CDR1 SGHRS, CDR2 YFSETQ. Trimming cost V 0 bases and J 4 bases, with 13 bases left between them. This CDR3 has 15 amino acids. The CDR3 reads CASSLGTGSGTEAFF. The CDR3 nucleotides are TGCGCCAGCAGCTTGGGAACAGGGAGTGGCACTGAAGCTTTCTTT.

This clonotype was detected only a few times. The chain employs TRBV20-1 and TRBJ2-5, with D possibly TRBD2 on 6 matching bases. V was pared by 3 bases and J by 0 bases, with 14 bases between. CDR1 and CDR2 (germline): DFQATT, SNEGSKA (reference sequence). The CDR3 has 15 residues. The CDR3 DNA follows: TGCAGTGCTAGTCCGGGACTGGAATACCAAGAGACCCAGTACTTC. Translated: CSASPGLEYQETQYF.

This clonotype has at least ten counts. The chain has TRBV20-1 and TRBJ2-7, with 7 bases aligning to TRBD1. The CDR3 is 14 residues long. Germline V gene data show CDR1 as DFQATT and CDR2 as SNEGSKA (reference sequence). The CDR3 spells CSTNERGRAYEQYF. The CDR3 DNA reads TGCAGCACTAACGAAAGGGGGCGCGCCTACGAGCAGTACTTC.

CDR3 region: CASSPSLILYGYTF. In DNA form, the CDR3 reads TGTGCCAGCAGCCCCTCACTCATACTATATGGCTACACCTTC. The rearrangement uses TRBV7-9 and TRBJ1-2, with unresolved D. The ends were cut back, 5 bases at V and 5 bases at J, with 15 bases in the middle. The CDR3 covers 14 residues. Germline V lookup: CDR1 SEHNR, CDR2 FQNEAQ (reference sequence).

The chain employs TRBV7-9 and TRBJ2-7; D gene ambiguous. The CDR3 spans 13 residues. V was pared by 4 bases and J by 3 bases, with 10 bases between. Germline loops: CDR1 SEHNR, CDR2 FQNEAQ (reference sequence). CDR3 loop: CASSSTTYYEQYF. As DNA, the CDR3 is TGTGCCAGCAGCTCGACAACGTACTACGAGCAGTACTTC.

This clonotype came up a few times. The V gene is TRBV10-3, the J gene TRBJ2-1; TRBD2 agrees at 7 bases. The CDR3 extends over 13 amino acids. Germline V gene data show CDR1 as ENHRY and CDR2 as SYGVKD. V was clipped by 4 bases and J by 5 bases; unmatched bases: 2. CDR3 region: CAISGDYHNEQFF. The CDR3 nucleotides read TGTGCCATCAGTGGGGACTACCACAATGAGCAGTTCTTC.

There are a few counts of this clonotype. The chain has TRBV5-6 and TRBJ1-2; 7 bases line up with TRBD1. V dropped 2 bases and J dropped 1; count of bases not matched to a gene: 14. Germline CDR1 reads SGHDT; CDR2 reads YYEEEE. The CDR3 has 18 amino acids. Here the CDR3 DNA reads TGTGCCAGCAGCTTCGCATCGTTGACAGGGATTTTTAACTATGGCTACACCTTC. Its protein is CASSFASLTGIFNYGYTF.

The chain carries TRBV29-1 and TRBJ1-2; 7 bases align to TRBD1. Trimming at V came to 6 bases and at J to 1 base, leaving 26 bases not matched to a gene. Germline V gives CDR1 SQVTM, CDR2 ANQGSEA. The CDR3 covers 20 residues. The chain's CDR3 is CSVDSGTEGPPGRYNYGYTF. The CDR3 DNA sequence: TGCAGCGTCGACTCCGGGACAGAAGGCCCCCCTGGGCGATATAACTATGGCTACACCTTC.

Only a few counts were recorded for this clonotype. This chain uses TRBV4-1 with TRBJ2-7; D ambiguous. The CDR3 has 15 residues. Trimming stripped 1 base from V and 3 bases from J, with 13 bases between. Germline CDR1 is MGHRA and CDR2 is YSYEKL. The CDR3 region is CASSQAGFGDYEQYF. CDR3 nucleotides: TGCGCCAGCAGCCAAGCTGGGTTTGGCGACTACGAGCAGTACTTC.

This clonotype has only a few counts. The chain recombines TRBV18 with TRBJ2-1; either TRBD1 or TRBD2 may fit D (5 bases each). This CDR3 contains 15 residues. Germline lookup yields CDR1 KGHSH and CDR2 LQKENI. V was cut by 3 bases and J by 9 bases, with 18 bases left in between. The CDR3 region is CASSPSGEGLSEQFF. The CDR3 DNA follows: TGTGCCAGCTCACCTTCCGGCGAGGGGTTAAGTGAGCAGTTCTTC.

The gene calls are TRBV4-1 and TRBJ1-5; D call uncertain. Germline-derived CDR1 and CDR2 are MGHRA and YSYEKL. The CDR3 extends over 16 amino acids. Trimming pared 0 bases from V and 5 bases from J, leaving 14 bases between. The CDR3 sequence is CASSQDRGMGYQPQHF. The DNA for the CDR3 is TGCGCCAGCAGCCAAGATCGGGGAATGGGATATCAGCCCCAGCATTTT.

J is TRBJ2-3 and V is TRBV27; D gene ambiguous. Germline assignment: CDR1 MNHEY and CDR2 SMNVEV (reference sequence). The length of the CDR3 is 13 residues. Trimming shortened V by 5 bases and J by 4 bases, and 10 bases separated the two germline ends. The CDR3 loop is CASSPLLPDTQYF. CDR3 coding DNA: TGTGCCAGCAGTCCTCTCTTGCCAGATACGCAGTATTTT.

This sequence joins TRBV29-1 and TRBJ2-3; maybe TRBD1 (6 bases). The CDR3 runs to 13 residues. Trimming cost V 6 bases and J 3 bases, with 13 bases left between them. Germline lookup yields CDR1 SQVTM and CDR2 ANQGSEA. The CDR3 DNA reads as TGCAGCGTACAGGGTGGGAGAACAGATACGCAGTATTTT. Translation: CSVQGGRTDTQYF.

The chain recombines TRBV5-5 with TRBJ2-2; D gene uncertain. Germline assignment: CDR1 SGHKS and CDR2 YYEKEE (reference sequence). This CDR3 region has 14 residues. V was pared by 4 bases and J by 2 bases, with 9 bases between. For the CDR3, the DNA is TGTGCCAGCAGCCCGGACGGTAACACCGGGGAGCTGTTTTTT. Protein product: CASSPDGNTGELFF.

This clonotype appeared a few times. The rearrangement uses TRBV27 and TRBJ2-1; perhaps TRBD1 as D (8 bases). The CDR3 runs to 18 residues. Germline loops: CDR1 MNHEY, CDR2 SMNVEV (reference sequence). Trimming removed 5 bases from V and 1 base from J, with 21 bases in between. CDR3 in amino acids: CASSPGGQLAPSYNEQFF. For the CDR3, the DNA is TGTGCCAGCAGTCCAGGGGGCCAACTAGCGCCATCCTACAATGAGCAGTTCTTC.

Ten or more counts support this clonotype. The chain links TRBV11-2 to TRBJ2-1, with 9 bases matching TRBD2. The CDR3 runs 16 residues. The germline V gene encodes CDR1 SGHAT and CDR2 FQNNGV. With 2 bases clipped from V and 4 bases from J, the junction kept 6 bases outside the gene matches. The CDR3 region has the DNA TGTGCCAGCAGCTTATTCCGACTAGCGGATTACAATGAGCAGTTCTTC. Its translation: CASSLFRLADYNEQFF. Full variable domain (missing parts from reference TRBV11-2 and TRBJ2-1): EAGVAQSPRYKIIEKRQSVAFWCNPISGHATLYWYQQILGQGPKLLIQFQNNGVVDDSQLPKDRFSAERLKGVDSTLKIQPAKLEDSAVYLCASSLFRLADYNEQFFGPGTRLTVL.

This clonotype has just a few counts. The chain recombines TRBV20-1 with TRBJ2-1, with 9 bases matching TRBD2. Germline V gene sequence: CDR1 DFQATT, CDR2 SNEGSKA (reference sequence). The CDR3 consists of 15 residues. V lost 0 bases to trimming and J lost 3 bases; unmatched junction nucleotides: 3. Here the CDR3 DNA reads TGCAGTGCTAGAGATGTAGCGGGGGTCTACAATGAGCAGTTCTTC. Protein product: CSARDVAGVYNEQFF.

The chain combines TRBV6-1 with TRBJ1-3, with D perhaps matching TRBD1 (6 bases). Trimming removed 10 bases at V and 0 bases at J, with 16 bases between. The V gene's germline CDR1 is MNHNS and CDR2 SASEGT. CDR3 length: 15 amino acids. CDR3 region: CATRRDTNSGNTIYF. The CDR3 DNA reads TGTGCCACCCGCCGGGACACCAACTCTGGAAACACCATATATTTT.

J is TRBJ2-1 and V is TRBV20-1, with D hard to call. Germline loops: CDR1 DFQATT, CDR2 SNEGSKA (reference sequence). This CDR3 spans 11 amino acids. V was trimmed by 3 bases and J by 5 bases, leaving 5 bases between them. In nucleotides, the CDR3 is TGCAGTGCTAGTCGGGACAATGAGCAGTTCTTC. It specifies CSASRDNEQFF.

This chain links TRBV30 with TRBJ2-7, with a tentative D call TRBD1 (6 bases). The CDR3 spans 15 residues. Germline CDR1 is GTSNPN and CDR2 is SVGIG (reference sequence). V was pared by 0 bases and J by 5 bases, with 17 bases between. CDR3 DNA sequence: TGTGCCTGGAGTGTACAGGGCAGGGACATCGACGAGCAGTACTTC. Translating it yields CAWSVQGRDIDEQYF.

V usage is TRBV10-2 and J usage is TRBJ1-2; D is possibly TRBD1 (5 bases). The length of the CDR3 is 17 residues. The V gene lost 0 bases and the J gene lost 9 bases, with 23 bases spanning the gap. Germline V gene data show CDR1 as WSHSY and CDR2 as SAAADI. For the CDR3, the DNA is TGCGCCAGCAGTGAGTCAAAAGGGGCAGTCTCCCCTGAAAGCTACACCTTC. Translation: CASSESKGAVSPESYTF.